This TCR beta chain was sequenced during a study of blood T cell repertoires in COVID-19. There are a few counts of this clone. Germline V CDR1 and CDR2: MNHEY, SMNVEV (reference sequence). Trimming pared 3 bases from V and 3 bases from J, leaving 15 bases between. The CDR3 is 15 amino acids. The assay was immunoSEQ multiplex PCR, and TCRdb's table has in-frame clones only and misses some. The sample comprises some 130,000 clones, around 85% of which are singletons, and approximately 16% rests with the top ten. The chain uses TRBV27 and TRBJ2-7, with D maybe TRBD1 (5 bases). The sample comprised peripheral blood. The sequence derives from a woman aged 45 to 65 with acute or convalescent COVID-19. The CDR3 nucleotides are TGTGCCAGCAGTTTTGGTAGGGGCCGAAACTACGAGCAGTACTTC. Translation gives CASSFGRGRNYEQYF.